This T cell receptor (beta chain) was documented in a study of T cell responses to AZD1222 COVID-19 vaccine (dated by TCRdb to the early 2020s). Notes on the research overall: A total of just over 230 trial participants underwent TCR sequencing, of whom about 210 received two doses of AZD1222 and about 26 received two doses of the MenACWY control vaccine. Trial participants were enrolled by age into subgroups of 18-55, 56-69 and 70-plus years, and around 140, 26 and 57 TCR-sequenced participants, respectively, were included in these subgroups.

The CDR3 regions of human TCRbeta chains were subjected to immunosequencing. As for the authors' bioinformatics: TCRs in the repertoires were matched against a reference library of SARS-CoV-2-specific TCRs that had been generated with the MIRA antigen-specificity platform. Breadth was defined as the fraction of unique TCRs that were SARS-CoV-2-associated. Depth was defined as the fraction of total T cells that were SARS-CoV-2-associated. Using the MIRA data, every spike-specific TCR was mapped to the spike region that the TCR reacted to and assigned to either a CD4 or a CD8 class. Log10-transformed breadth and depth values were compared by one-way ANOVA with Sidak's multiple comparisons tests. As stored in TCRdb, this immuneACCESS dataset retains in-frame rearrangements with V and J assigned. A fraction of the clones does not appear; measured against another copy, unresolved V genes explain less than half of the discrepancy, and the remainder lacks a known reason. The DNA was the basis for D and trimming; V, J and clone size are from that table. Here the sample has 150,000 or so clones; 85% to 95% occur a single time. The ten largest account for around 1% of the sample.

Trimming takes 5 bases from V and 7 bases from J, and the germline ends sit 20 bases apart. Its CDR3 holds 15 amino acids, cysteine through phenylalanine. The DNA shown is the 45-base CDR3, in frame from base 1. The germline V gene encodes CDR1 MGHDK and CDR2 SYGVNS. A word on this clone: Its antigen remains undetermined. Base qualities are not provided; no much larger clone lies one nucleotide away.

The sample's time point label, decoded: baseline before first vaccination. The sample's treatment or condition label is to be understood as: meningococcal conjugate vaccine given as trial control. Samples from vaccinated people were obtained from the UK trials COV001 and COV002, which included a single-blind randomized controlled phase 2/3 trial of AZD1222 (ChAdOx1 nCoV-19) in healthy adults. For TCRbeta chain sequencing, PBMC samples were collected from trial participants at day 0 and at day 28 after the second dose. What the authors observed across the whole study: The vaccine-associated CD4 TCRs covered the entire spike protein, and the dominant responses fell in regions 160-218 and 743-854. The 56-69-year group was small, and its depth increase did not reach significance, likely because of low power. Conclusions about previously exposed vaccinees are limited because only six or seven AZD1222 recipients were SARS-CoV-2 seropositive at baseline. After two AZD1222 doses, both the breadth and the depth of spike-specific TCRs were significantly higher than at day 0 and than in MenACWY recipients. Participants were mostly white British and included more females than males, and it was suggested by the authors that clonal diversity may have been underestimated. Reportedly, almost half of the unique spike-specific TCRs recognized epitopes lying outside the regions that are mutated in the B.1.351 and B.1.1.7 variants. Because no samples from the day 14 peak response were available, repertoires could be characterized only after the peak T cell response.

The source of this sequence is an adult in good health. Sequenced here: peripheral blood, sampled on day 0 of MenACWY control vaccination. The sequence is built from TRBV25-1 and TRBJ1-2, and perhaps TRBD1 as D gene, on 5 matching bases. At the DNA level, the sequence is TGTGCCAGCAGTTCGGGGGTGGCAGGACCCTTTGGCTACACCTTC. Its coded protein is CASSSGVAGPFGYTF.